A single sample gave rise to the 17 T cell receptor beta chains below, sequenced in a study of cytomegalovirus exposure and HLA in healthy donors. Both 60 Vbeta primers and 13 Jbeta primers went into the PCR. Assay: immunoSEQ multiplex PCR; the TCRdb copy retains only in-frame clones and omits some. This table has over 150,000 clones, less than 85% appearing once. Material for sequencing was PBMCs. Receptors were obtained from a man between 18 and 29 years old in good health and CMV-seronegative.

The DNA for the CDR3 is TGTGCCAGCAGGGACTGGGGACAGGATAACAATGAGCAGTTCTTC. This encodes CASRDWGQDNNEQFF. V is TRBV6-5 and J is TRBJ2-1; TRBD1 agrees at 8 bases. Germline CDR1 and CDR2: MNHEY and SVGAGI. V shed 6 bases and J 5 bases; nucleotides not matched to a gene: 9. The CDR3 is 15 residues long.

V usage is TRBV19 and J usage is TRBJ1-5; the D gene is possibly TRBD1 (5 bases). Per germline, CDR1 LNHDA and CDR2 SQIVND (reference sequence). This CDR3 has 15 amino acids. V dropped 1 base and J dropped 5 bases, with 12 bases sitting between them. CDR3 in amino acids: CASSIVHDSYQPQHF. The CDR3 coding sequence is TGTGCCAGTAGTATAGTCCACGACAGTTATCAGCCCCAGCATTTT.

J is TRBJ1-1 and V is TRBV10-2; 7 bases fit TRBD1. Germline V CDR1 and CDR2: WSHSY, SAAADI. Trimming took 3 bases from V and 0 from J; bases not matched to a gene: 7. CDR3 length equals 16 residues. CDR3 residues: CASSEWQGVLNTEAFF. The CDR3 DNA is TGCGCCAGCAGTGAATGGCAGGGGGTTTTGAACACTGAAGCTTTCTTT.

This clone was detected only a few times. The rearrangement joins TRBV9 to TRBJ2-1; 11 positions agree with TRBD1. The germline gives CDR1 SGDLS, CDR2 YYNGEE. V gave up 4 bases and J gave up 4 bases; unmatched junction bases: 4. The CDR3 contains 15 residues. The DNA for the CDR3 is TGTGCCAGCAGCAACGGACAGGGGGCTTACAATGAGCAGTTCTTC. Its protein product is CASSNGQGAYNEQFF.

This clone was picked up one time. V gene TRBV6-5 combines with J gene TRBJ2-7, with TRBD2 identical over 8 bases. Germline V lookup: CDR1 MNHEY, CDR2 SVGAGI. CDR3 length: 14 residues. The V and J ends lost 2 bases and 5 bases, in that order; junction bases with no gene match: 5. In DNA, the CDR3 is TGTGCCAGCAGTTACAAAACGGGAGGGAACGAGCAGTACTTC. It specifies CASSYKTGGNEQYF.

The V and J genes are TRBV6-5 and TRBJ1-1; D might be TRBD1 (5 bases). The CDR3 spans 13 residues. Per the germline V gene, CDR1 is MNHEY and CDR2 is SVGAGI. The V end lost 1 base, the J end lost 5 bases, and 8 bases lay between the germline ends. CDR3 sequence (DNA): TGTGCCAGCAGTTACTATAAGGGGACTGAAGCTTTCTTT. Protein product: CASSYYKGTEAFF.

J is TRBJ2-1 and V is TRBV5-4; TRBD2 might be the D (6 bases). The V gene's germline CDR1 is SGHNT and CDR2 YYREEE (reference sequence). Deletions cut 0 bases from V and 5 bases from J, with 9 bases between. The CDR3 is made up of 14 amino acids. The CDR3 DNA reads TGTGCCAGCAGCTTGGTCCTAGCGAACAATGAGCAGTTCTTC. This sequence encodes CASSLVLANNEQFF.

The rearrangement links TRBV9 to TRBJ2-1; tentative D call: TRBD1 (6 bases). The germline V gene has CDR1 SGDLS and CDR2 YYNGEE. This CDR3 region has 15 residues. V lost 3 bases to trimming and J lost 7 bases, with 17 bases between them. The DNA of the CDR3 is TGTGCCAGCAGCGACCGGGACACGGTAGCAAATGAGCAGTTCTTC. Its translation is CASSDRDTVANEQFF.

V gene TRBV29-1 combines with J gene TRBJ2-7, with 10 bases that match TRBD1. The CDR3 loop spans 13 amino acids. Germline V gene sequence: CDR1 SQVTM, CDR2 ANQGSEA. J lost 7 bases, V lost 5 bases, and 8 bases had no gene match. This CDR3 is CSVKTGGVEEQYF. The CDR3 bases are TGCAGCGTTAAGACAGGGGGCGTGGAGGAGCAGTACTTC.

The rearrangement uses TRBV2 and TRBJ1-2; 8 bases match TRBD1. J was trimmed by 12 bases and V by 0 bases; bases with no gene match: 6. Germline V gene sequence: CDR1 SNHLY, CDR2 FYNNEI. The CDR3 runs to 13 residues. The CDR3 protein is CASSEARTGSHTF. In DNA form, the CDR3 reads TGTGCCAGCAGTGAAGCTAGGACAGGGTCCCACACCTTC.

This chain links TRBV5-1 with TRBJ2-1, with 11 bases aligning to TRBD2. CDR1 SGHRS and CDR2 YFSETQ come from the germline V gene. J lost 2 bases, V lost 4 bases, and 5 bases had no gene match. The CDR3 runs to 16 residues. CDR3 sequence: CASSELAGGTYNEQFF. The CDR3 DNA reads as TGCGCCAGCAGCGAGCTAGCGGGAGGAACCTACAATGAGCAGTTCTTC.

This clone turned up a few times. One end of the junction varies from germline; a read error may be responsible. J is TRBJ2-1 and V is TRBV7-7, with 7 nucleotides matching TRBD2. The CDR3 is 15 amino acids. CDR1 and CDR2 (germline): SSHAT, FNYEAQ (reference sequence). The CDR3 sequence is CASSLGGTPNNEQFF. The CDR3 DNA follows: TGTGCTAGCAGCTTGGGGGGGACTCCGAACAATGAGCAGTTCTTC.

Concerning this clone itself: Mismatch with germline at one junction end may stem from a read error. This chain connects TRBV7-7 to TRBJ2-7; D is ambiguous. Germline assignment: CDR1 SSHAT and CDR2 FNYEAQ (reference sequence). The CDR3 covers 15 residues. CDR3 sequence: CASSLGTGPSYEQYF. DNA of the CDR3: TGTGCTAGCAGCTTAGGAACGGGTCCTTCCTACGAGCAGTACTTC. Filled out from reference TRBV7-7 and TRBJ2-7, the complete variable domain reads GAGVSQSPRYKVTKRGQDVTLRCDPISSHATLYWYQQALGQGPEFLTYFNYEAQPDKSGLPSDRFSAERPEGSISTLTIQRTEQRDSAMYRCASSLGTGPSYEQYFGPGTRLTVT.

CDR3: CASSPQSNEQFF. The CDR3 DNA is TGTGCCAGCAGTCCTCAGTCTAATGAGCAGTTCTTC. The chain combines TRBV27 with TRBJ2-1, with D unresolved. The CDR3 extends over 12 amino acids. Trimming took 5 bases from V and 7 from J, leaving 9 bases between them. Per germline, CDR1 MNHEY and CDR2 SMNVEV (reference sequence).

The chain combines TRBV6-6 with TRBJ1-1, with D maybe TRBD1 (6 bases). V was cut by 11 bases and J by 3 bases, with 19 bases left in between. This CDR3 has 14 amino acids. Germline CDR1 reads MNHNY; CDR2 reads SVGAGI (reference sequence). In DNA, the CDR3 is TGTGCCGCCAGGGTGGGGGGGGCAGACACTGAAGCTTTCTTT. It encodes CAARVGGADTEAFF.

The CDR3 bases are TGTGCCGGCCGCGGGGTAGGGAGGCATGGCTACACCTTC. Protein product: CAGRGVGRHGYTF. The V and J genes are TRBV6-1 and TRBJ1-2; D gene uncertain. The CDR3 is 13 amino acids. Trimming cost V 11 bases and J 6 bases, with 19 bases left between them. Germline lookup yields CDR1 MNHNS and CDR2 SASEGT.

The chain joins TRBV7-9 to TRBJ2-7, with unresolved D. The germline V gene has CDR1 SEHNR and CDR2 FQNEAQ (reference sequence). CDR3 length: 13 amino acids. V dropped 4 bases and J dropped 0 bases, with 7 bases sitting between them. CDR3 residues: CASSYDTSYEQYF. The CDR3 region has the DNA TGTGCCAGCAGCTACGACACCTCCTACGAGCAGTACTTC.